The rows below give T cell receptor beta chains drawn from one sample of a study of control samples from healthy donors and cancer patients. Measured with immunoSEQ multiplex PCR; TCRdb has only the in-frame clones, and not every one. The table records about 160,000 clones, around nine tenths of them present only once. The source material was blood. These receptors originate from a woman in her twenties or thirties in good health. Each CDR3 is given with its conserved first and last residue. The D gene is left open where the match is weak. The size entry is marked missing in some rows and otherwise reads once, few, many or a size class.

j_call: TRBJ2-4
d_call: TRBD1
clone_size: .
v_call: TRBV11-2
cdr3_aa: CASSLGQGVIAKNIQYF
cdr3_nt: TGTGCCAGCAGCTTAGGACAGGGCGTTATAGCCAAAAACATTCAGTACTTC

j_call: TRBJ2-2
d_call: TRBD1
clone_size: once
v_call: TRBV6-2/TRBV6-3
cdr3_aa: CASSVGTGETGELFF
cdr3_nt: TGTGCCAGCAGCGTCGGGACAGGAGAGACCGGGGAGCTGTTTTTT

j_call: TRBJ1-1
d_call: .
clone_size: .
v_call: TRBV15
cdr3_aa: CATSRGGRMNTEAFF
cdr3_nt: TGTGCCACCAGCAGAGGTGGCAGAATGAACACTGAAGCTTTCTTT

j_call: TRBJ2-1
d_call: TRBD2
clone_size: .
v_call: TRBV7-9
cdr3_aa: CASSLRWEGEQFF
cdr3_nt: TGTGCCAGCAGCTTAAGATGGGAGGGTGAGCAGTTCTTC

j_call: TRBJ1-1
d_call: .
clone_size: .
v_call: TRBV2
cdr3_aa: CASRKNGGWDTEAFF
cdr3_nt: TGTGCCAGCAGGAAGAACGGGGGTTGGGACACTGAAGCTTTCTTT

j_call: TRBJ2-2
d_call: .
clone_size: .
v_call: TRBV6-5
cdr3_aa: CASSPGLWNTGELFF
cdr3_nt: TGTGCCAGCAGTCCGGGCCTCTGGAACACCGGGGAGCTGTTTTTT

j_call: TRBJ1-1
d_call: .
clone_size: .
v_call: TRBV24-1
cdr3_aa: CATTEAFF
cdr3_nt: TGTGCCACCACCGAAGCTTTCTTT

j_call: TRBJ2-1
d_call: TRBD2
clone_size: .
v_call: TRBV28
cdr3_aa: CASSPRLAGGNEQFF
cdr3_nt: TGTGCCAGCAGTCCCCGACTAGCGGGAGGGAATGAGCAGTTCTTC

j_call: TRBJ1-4
d_call: TRBD1
clone_size: .
v_call: TRBV19
cdr3_aa: CASSATGTSEKLFF
cdr3_nt: TGTGCCAGTAGTGCGACAGGGACAAGCGAAAAACTGTTTTTT

j_call: TRBJ2-3
d_call: TRBD2
clone_size: .
v_call: TRBV11-3
cdr3_aa: CASSLGGSITDTQYF
cdr3_nt: TGTGCCAGCAGCTTAGGCGGGAGTATCACAGATACGCAGTATTTT

j_call: TRBJ2-1
d_call: TRBD2
clone_size: .
v_call: TRBV13
cdr3_aa: CASSPLITSGSSYNEQFF
cdr3_nt: TGTGCCAGCAGCCCACTAATTACTAGCGGGAGCTCCTACAATGAGCAGTTCTTC

j_call: TRBJ1-6
d_call: .
clone_size: .
v_call: TRBV14
cdr3_aa: CASSQGQSNSPLHF
cdr3_nt: TGTGCCAGCAGCCAGGGGCAAAGTAATTCACCCCTCCACTTT

j_call: TRBJ2-2
d_call: TRBD2
clone_size: .
v_call: TRBV28
cdr3_aa: CASIGGSPGELFF
cdr3_nt: TGTGCCAGCATCGGCGGGAGCCCCGGGGAGCTGTTTTTT

j_call: TRBJ1-5
d_call: .
clone_size: .
v_call: TRBV3-1/TRBV3-2
cdr3_aa: CASSQDNGRGQPQHF
cdr3_nt: TGTGCCAGCAGCCAAGATAATGGCAGGGGTCAGCCCCAGCATTTT

j_call: TRBJ2-7
d_call: .
clone_size: .
v_call: TRBV28
cdr3_aa: CASSWAGYEQYF
cdr3_nt: TGTGCCAGCAGTTGGGCAGGTTACGAGCAGTACTTC

j_call: TRBJ2-7
d_call: .
clone_size: once
v_call: TRBV11-2
cdr3_aa: CASSFSPQDEQYF
cdr3_nt: TGTGCCAGCAGCTTTTCCCCCCAGGACGAGCAGTACTTC

j_call: TRBJ2-7
d_call: TRBD2
clone_size: .
v_call: TRBV9
cdr3_aa: CASSVEGGVAYEQYF
cdr3_nt: TGTGCCAGCAGCGTAGAGGGAGGGGTGGCCTACGAGCAGTACTTC

j_call: TRBJ2-2
d_call: .
clone_size: .
v_call: TRBV7-6
cdr3_aa: CASSLGTHGTGELFF
cdr3_nt: TGTGCCAGCAGCTTAGGCACCCACGGCACCGGGGAGCTGTTTTTT

j_call: TRBJ2-1
d_call: TRBD2
clone_size: .
v_call: TRBV28
cdr3_aa: CASSTPGIAGGRSYNEQFF
cdr3_nt: TGTGCCAGCAGTACCCCGGGGATAGCGGGAGGGCGCTCCTACAATGAGCAGTTCTTC

j_call: TRBJ2-5
d_call: TRBD2
clone_size: .
v_call: TRBV6-5
cdr3_aa: CASSYSPGGGQETQYF
cdr3_nt: TGTGCCAGCAGTTACTCTCCGGGAGGGGGGCAAGAGACCCAGTACTTC

j_call: TRBJ2-6
d_call: TRBD2
clone_size: once
v_call: TRBV25-1
cdr3_aa: CASSTSDYSGANVLTF
cdr3_nt: TGTGCCAGCAGTACTAGCGACTACTCTGGGGCCAACGTCCTGACTTTC

j_call: TRBJ1-4
d_call: TRBD1
clone_size: .
v_call: TRBV28
cdr3_aa: CASSGQVEEKLFF
cdr3_nt: TGTGCCAGCAGCGGACAGGTAGAGGAAAAACTGTTTTTT

j_call: TRBJ2-3
d_call: TRBD1
clone_size: .
v_call: TRBV6-5
cdr3_aa: CASSSGTGDTDTQYF
cdr3_nt: TGTGCCAGCAGCTCCGGGACAGGGGACACAGATACGCAGTATTTT

j_call: TRBJ2-7
d_call: .
clone_size: .
v_call: TRBV27
cdr3_aa: CASSPTLGTFLYEQYF
cdr3_nt: TGTGCCAGCAGTCCAACCCTCGGGACTTTTCTCTACGAGCAGTACTTC

j_call: TRBJ1-1
d_call: .
clone_size: .
v_call: TRBV6-5
cdr3_aa: CASSYLRVMNTEAFF
cdr3_nt: TGTGCCAGCAGTTACTTACGGGTTATGAACACTGAAGCTTTCTTT

j_call: TRBJ1-2
d_call: .
clone_size: .
v_call: TRBV5-3
cdr3_aa: CARSLSREWAYGYTF
cdr3_nt: TGTGCCAGAAGCTTGTCCCGGGAATGGGCCTATGGCTACACCTTC

j_call: TRBJ1-1
d_call: .
clone_size: .
v_call: TRBV4-1
cdr3_aa: CASSQRRDWEVTEAFF
cdr3_nt: TGCGCCAGCAGCCAACGCCGGGACTGGGAAGTCACTGAAGCTTTCTTT

j_call: TRBJ2-1
d_call: .
clone_size: once
v_call: TRBV7-9
cdr3_aa: CASSLRGTNEQFF
cdr3_nt: TGTGCCAGCAGCCTAAGGGGGACCAATGAGCAGTTCTTC

j_call: TRBJ2-7
d_call: .
clone_size: .
v_call: TRBV4-2
cdr3_aa: CASSQEVGAAHYEQYF
cdr3_nt: TGTGCCAGCAGCCAAGAGGTCGGGGCAGCTCACTACGAGCAGTACTTC

j_call: TRBJ1-5
d_call: .
clone_size: .
v_call: TRBV3-1/TRBV3-2
cdr3_aa: CASSLASGAGQPQHF
cdr3_nt: TGTGCCAGCAGCCTAGCTTCAGGGGCGGGCCAGCCCCAGCATTTT

j_call: TRBJ2-5
d_call: TRBD1
clone_size: .
v_call: TRBV4-3
cdr3_aa: CASSQDTRTGVGETQYF
cdr3_nt: TGCGCCAGCAGCCAAGATACCAGGACAGGGGTAGGGGAGACCCAGTACTTC

j_call: TRBJ2-3
d_call: TRBD1
clone_size: .
v_call: TRBV2
cdr3_aa: CASSRYGQGGLDTQYF
cdr3_nt: TGTGCCAGCAGTCGATACGGACAGGGTGGGTTGGATACGCAGTATTTT

j_call: TRBJ1-1
d_call: .
clone_size: few
v_call: TRBV18
cdr3_aa: CASSPPAGGAVGMLSEAFF
cdr3_nt: TGTGCCAGCTCACCCCCGGCCGGGGGGGCGGTCGGGATGCTAAGTGAAGCTTTCTTT

j_call: TRBJ2-1
d_call: .
clone_size: .
v_call: TRBV7-9
cdr3_aa: CASSNGTLYNEQFF
cdr3_nt: TGTGCCAGCAGCAACGGGACACTCTACAATGAGCAGTTCTTC

j_call: TRBJ2-7
d_call: .
clone_size: .
v_call: TRBV5-4
cdr3_aa: CASSLGDTSLTDEQYF
cdr3_nt: TGTGCCAGCAGCTTGGGTGATACTTCGCTTACCGACGAGCAGTACTTC

j_call: TRBJ1-5
d_call: .
clone_size: .
v_call: TRBV4-1
cdr3_aa: CASSQGEMAISNQPQHF
cdr3_nt: TGCGCCAGCAGCCAAGGAGAGATGGCAATTAGCAATCAGCCCCAGCATTTT

j_call: TRBJ1-1
d_call: .
clone_size: .
v_call: TRBV2
cdr3_aa: CASSRRAEAFF
cdr3_nt: TGTGCCAGCAGCCGCAGGGCTGAAGCTTTCTTT

j_call: TRBJ1-5
d_call: .
clone_size: .
v_call: TRBV28
cdr3_aa: CASSDSNQPQHF
cdr3_nt: TGTGCCAGCAGCGATAGCAATCAGCCCCAGCATTTT

j_call: TRBJ2-7
d_call: .
clone_size: .
v_call: TRBV5-6
cdr3_aa: CASSYQGEQYF
cdr3_nt: TGTGCCAGCAGCTATCAGGGCGAGCAGTACTTC

j_call: TRBJ1-3
d_call: .
clone_size: .
v_call: TRBV28
cdr3_aa: CASTGGDSGNTIYF
cdr3_nt: TGTGCCAGCACCGGCGGGGACTCTGGAAACACCATATATTTT

j_call: TRBJ2-4
d_call: .
clone_size: .
v_call: TRBV4-1
cdr3_aa: CASSQDPGTAPAKNIQYF
cdr3_nt: TGCGCCAGCAGCCAAGATCCCGGCACAGCCCCAGCCAAAAACATTCAGTACTTC

j_call: TRBJ1-5
d_call: .
clone_size: .
v_call: TRBV6-4
cdr3_aa: CASRANSCPQHF
cdr3_nt: TGTGCCAGCAGAGCGAACAGTTGTCCCCAGCATTTT

j_call: TRBJ1-5
d_call: .
clone_size: .
v_call: TRBV28
cdr3_aa: CASIGAGTQPQHF
cdr3_nt: TGTGCCAGCATTGGGGCCGGGACTCAGCCCCAGCATTTT

j_call: TRBJ2-5
d_call: TRBD2
clone_size: .
v_call: TRBV28
cdr3_aa: CACGGRETQYF
cdr3_nt: TGTGCCTGCGGGGGTCGGGAGACCCAGTACTTC

j_call: TRBJ2-7
d_call: TRBD2
clone_size: .
v_call: TRBV27
cdr3_aa: CASSLSSGTSVYEQYF
cdr3_nt: TGTGCCAGCAGTTTATCGAGCGGGACTAGCGTGTACGAGCAGTACTTC

j_call: TRBJ2-1
d_call: .
clone_size: .
v_call: TRBV7-9
cdr3_aa: CASRDSLTYNEQFF
cdr3_nt: TGTGCCAGCAGGGACAGCCTTACCTACAATGAGCAGTTCTTC

j_call: TRBJ2-2
d_call: .
clone_size: .
v_call: TRBV4-2
cdr3_aa: CASSQDTGTGELFF
cdr3_nt: TGTGCCAGCAGCCAAGATACGGGAACCGGGGAGCTGTTTTTT

j_call: TRBJ2-7
d_call: .
clone_size: .
v_call: TRBV12-5
cdr3_aa: CASGSGTPNRYEQYF
cdr3_nt: TGTGCTAGTGGCTCCGGGACCCCGAACCGCTACGAGCAGTACTTC

j_call: TRBJ2-7
d_call: TRBD2
clone_size: .
v_call: TRBV7-2
cdr3_aa: CASSFIPGLASYEQYF
cdr3_nt: TGTGCCAGCAGCTTCATTCCGGGACTAGCGTCCTACGAGCAGTACTTC

j_call: TRBJ1-4
d_call: .
clone_size: .
v_call: TRBV10-3
cdr3_aa: CAISEGQTNEKLFF
cdr3_nt: TGTGCCATCAGTGAGGGGCAAACTAATGAAAAACTGTTTTTT

j_call: TRBJ2-7
d_call: TRBD2
clone_size: .
v_call: TRBV5-6
cdr3_aa: CASSYGGRSYEQYF
cdr3_nt: TGTGCCAGCAGCTACGGCGGGAGGTCCTACGAGCAGTACTTC

j_call: TRBJ2-7
d_call: TRBD2
clone_size: .
v_call: TRBV7-3
cdr3_aa: CASSPGTSGDEQYF
cdr3_nt: TGTGCCAGCAGCCCCGGGACTAGCGGGGACGAGCAGTACTTC

j_call: TRBJ2-7
d_call: TRBD1
clone_size: .
v_call: TRBV5-5
cdr3_aa: CASSLSVDRVTYEQYF
cdr3_nt: TGTGCCAGCAGCTTGTCCGTAGACAGGGTCACCTACGAGCAGTACTTC

j_call: TRBJ1-1
d_call: .
clone_size: once
v_call: TRBV10-3
cdr3_aa: CAISEGGGGTEAFF
cdr3_nt: TGTGCCATCAGTGAGGGTGGGGGCGGCACTGAAGCTTTCTTT

j_call: TRBJ2-3
d_call: TRBD2
clone_size: .
v_call: TRBV7-3
cdr3_aa: CASSLNDDGRATDTQYF
cdr3_nt: TGTGCCAGCAGCTTAAATGATGACGGGAGGGCCACAGATACGCAGTATTTT

j_call: TRBJ1-3
d_call: TRBD1
clone_size: once
v_call: TRBV30
cdr3_aa: CAWKRTGTSGNTIYF
cdr3_nt: TGTGCCTGGAAACGGACAGGGACATCTGGAAACACCATATATTTT

j_call: TRBJ2-1
d_call: .
clone_size: .
v_call: TRBV19
cdr3_aa: CASSLQNSYNEQFF
cdr3_nt: TGTGCCAGTAGCCTACAGAATTCCTACAATGAGCAGTTCTTC